Shown below are 4 T cell receptor beta chains from a single sample sequenced in a study of shared clonotypes between healthy human individuals. Here immunoSEQ multiplex PCR was the method, and the copy in TCRdb shows in-frame clones only, minus some. The repertoire includes 2 million to 2.5 million clones, more than 90% of them detected once, and roughly 0.13% sits in the top ten. The sample taken for sequencing was naive CD4+ T cells sorted from blood. The subset here: CD45RA+ positively selected. The origin of the receptors is a man aged 18 to 30 in good health.

The gene calls are TRBV5-4 and TRBJ1-2; the D gene is possibly TRBD1 (5 bases). The CDR3 covers 16 residues. CDR1 is SGHNT, CDR2 YYREEE, per germline (reference sequence). V was pared by 1 base and J by 7 bases, with 20 bases between. CDR3 DNA sequence: TGTGCCAGCAGCTTGATGACAGCTCACCCTTTTAGTGGCTACACCTTC. Protein product: CASSLMTAHPFSGYTF.

The chain links TRBV11-2 to TRBJ2-7; TRBD2 might be the D (5 bases). CDR1 SGHAT and CDR2 FQNNGV come from the germline V gene. The CDR3 sequence is 13 residues long. V lost 5 bases, J lost 2 bases, and 10 bases lay in between. DNA for the CDR3: TGTGCCAGCAGCCCTCCGAGGGCCTACGAGCAGTACTTC. Translating it yields CASSPPRAYEQYF.

This clone was seen once. This sequence joins TRBV30 and TRBJ1-1; TRBD1 matches 8 bases. The J segment lost 3 bases and the V segment lost 5 bases, leaving 5 bases of the junction unmatched. In germline, CDR1 is GTSNPN, CDR2 SVGIG (reference sequence). The CDR3 has 13 amino acids. DNA for the CDR3: TGTGCCTGGCAGGACAGGGAGGACACTGAAGCTTTCTTT. It specifies CAWQDREDTEAFF.

This chain joins TRBV7-2 and TRBJ2-1; 9 bases fit TRBD2. The V segment lost 1 base and the J segment 7 bases; nucleotides outside the gene matches: 5. Germline CDR1 is SGHTA and CDR2 is FQGNSA. This CDR3 spans 15 amino acids. In DNA, the CDR3 is TGTGCCAGCAGCTTAGTGGCGGGAGGGCCGAATGAGCAGTTCTTC. Residues: CASSLVAGGPNEQFF.